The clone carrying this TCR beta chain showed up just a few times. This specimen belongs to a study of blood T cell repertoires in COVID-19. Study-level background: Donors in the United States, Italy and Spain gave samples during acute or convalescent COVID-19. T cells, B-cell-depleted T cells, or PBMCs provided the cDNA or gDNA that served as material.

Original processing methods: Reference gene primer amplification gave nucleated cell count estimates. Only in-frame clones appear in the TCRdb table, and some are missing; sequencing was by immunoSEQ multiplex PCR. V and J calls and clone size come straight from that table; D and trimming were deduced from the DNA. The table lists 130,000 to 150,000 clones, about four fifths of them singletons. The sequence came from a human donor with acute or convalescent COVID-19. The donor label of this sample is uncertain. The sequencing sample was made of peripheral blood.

The CDR3 DNA follows: TGTGCCAGTAGTGGGGCCTCTAGCGGGGGCCACCCTAGCACAGATACGCAGTATTTT. It translates to CASSGASSGGHPSTDTQYF. The J gene is TRBJ2-3, the V gene TRBV19; 10 bases fit TRBD2. After removal of 5 bases from V and 0 bases from J, the junction contained 14 bases not matched to a gene. Per germline, CDR1 LNHDA and CDR2 SQIVND (reference sequence). This CDR3 region has 19 residues. Full variable domain (outside the CDR3, taken from reference TRBV19 and TRBJ2-3): DGGITQSPKYLFRKEGQNVTLSCEQNLNHDAMYWYRQDPGQGLRLIYYSQIVNDFQKGDIAEGYSVSREKKESFPLTVTSAQKNPTAFYLCASSGASSGGHPSTDTQYFGPGTRLTVL.